This TCR beta chain was sequenced during a study of T cell responses to AZD1222 COVID-19 vaccine. Across the study: Second doses at about 4 or about 12 weeks were pooled.

Trimming took 1 base from V and 9 from J; bases not matched to a gene: 12. The germline V gene has CDR1 SGHTA and CDR2 FQGNSA. The CDR3 length is 15 residues. Generated by immunoSEQ multiplex PCR, the TCRdb table keeps only in-frame clones and is missing some. Of roughly 100,000 clones in the sample, roughly 83% were seen once. Study-level points and caveats: Only five to seven individuals given AZD1222 were seropositive at baseline. Donor demographics were predominantly white British with a female majority; clonal diversity may be underestimated.

With regard to this clone: The antigen is undetermined.

The material sequenced was peripheral blood, taken on day 0 of AZD1222 vaccination. The TCR originated in an adult in good health. V gene TRBV7-2 combines with J gene TRBJ2-7; 7 nucleotides agree with TRBD1. DNA for the CDR3: TGTGCCAGCAGCTTAGAAACAGGGGATTTACGATCGCAGTACTTC. This encodes CASSLETGDLRSQYF.